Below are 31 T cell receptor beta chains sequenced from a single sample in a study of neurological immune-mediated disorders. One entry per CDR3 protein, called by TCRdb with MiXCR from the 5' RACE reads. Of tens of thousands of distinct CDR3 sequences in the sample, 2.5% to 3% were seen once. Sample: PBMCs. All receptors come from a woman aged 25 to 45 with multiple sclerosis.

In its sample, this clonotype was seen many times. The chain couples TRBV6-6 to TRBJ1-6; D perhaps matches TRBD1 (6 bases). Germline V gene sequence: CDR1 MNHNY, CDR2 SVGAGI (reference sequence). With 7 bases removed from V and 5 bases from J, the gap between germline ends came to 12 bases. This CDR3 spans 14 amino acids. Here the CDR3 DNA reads TGTGCCAGCACCTATGACAGGCATAATTCACCCCTCCACTTT. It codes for CASTYDRHNSPLHF.

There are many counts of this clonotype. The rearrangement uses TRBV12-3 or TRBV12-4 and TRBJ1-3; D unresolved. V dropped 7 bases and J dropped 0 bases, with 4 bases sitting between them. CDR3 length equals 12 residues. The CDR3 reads CASKSSGNTIYF. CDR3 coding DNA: TGTGCCAGCAAGTCCTCTGGAAACACCATATATTTT.

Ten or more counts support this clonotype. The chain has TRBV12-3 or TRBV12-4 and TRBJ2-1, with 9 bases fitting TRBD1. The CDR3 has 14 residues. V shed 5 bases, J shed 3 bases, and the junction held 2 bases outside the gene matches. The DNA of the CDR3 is TGTGCCAGCAGTGGGACAGGGAACTACAATGAGCAGTTCTTC. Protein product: CASSGTGNYNEQFF.

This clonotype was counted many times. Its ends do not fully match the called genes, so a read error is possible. The CDR3 loop is CSATGDPQPQHF. The CDR3 nucleotides are TGCAGCGCTACAGGAGATCCTCAGCCCCAGCATTTT. The chain links TRBV20-1 to TRBJ1-5; tentatively, D is TRBD1 (5 bases). Germline assignment: CDR1 DFQATT and CDR2 SNEGSKA (reference sequence). This CDR3 is 12 amino acids long.

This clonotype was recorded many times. CDR3 in amino acids: CASSLRSFGASNQPQHF. The CDR3 DNA reads TGTGCCAGCAGTTTACGGTCCTTCGGTGCTAGCAATCAGCCCCAGCATTTT. The genes are TRBV12-3 or TRBV12-4 and TRBJ1-5, with D unclear. The CDR3 spans 17 residues. The V end was cut by 2 bases, the J end by 0 bases, with 14 bases between.

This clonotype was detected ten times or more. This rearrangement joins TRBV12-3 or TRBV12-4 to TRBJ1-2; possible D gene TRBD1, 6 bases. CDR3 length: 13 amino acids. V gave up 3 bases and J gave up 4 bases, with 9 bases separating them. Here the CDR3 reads CASSFGGGYGYTF. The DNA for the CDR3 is TGTGCCAGCAGTTTCGGGGGCGGCTATGGCTACACCTTC.

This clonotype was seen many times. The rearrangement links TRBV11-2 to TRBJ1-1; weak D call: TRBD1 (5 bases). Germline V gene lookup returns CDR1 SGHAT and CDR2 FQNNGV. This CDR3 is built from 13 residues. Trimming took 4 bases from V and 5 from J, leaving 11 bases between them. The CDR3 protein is CASSSQEGTEAFF. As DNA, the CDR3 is TGTGCCAGCAGCTCACAGGAGGGGACTGAAGCTTTCTTT.

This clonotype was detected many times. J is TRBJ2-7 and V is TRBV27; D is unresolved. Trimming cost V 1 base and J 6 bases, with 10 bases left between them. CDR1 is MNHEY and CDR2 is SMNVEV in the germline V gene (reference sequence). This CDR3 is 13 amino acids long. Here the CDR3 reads CASSLYDRSEQYF. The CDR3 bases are TGTGCCAGCAGTTTATACGACCGCTCCGAGCAGTACTTC.

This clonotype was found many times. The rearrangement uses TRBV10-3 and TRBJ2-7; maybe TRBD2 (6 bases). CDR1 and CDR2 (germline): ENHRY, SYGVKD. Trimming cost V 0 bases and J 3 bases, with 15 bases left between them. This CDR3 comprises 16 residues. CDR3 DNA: TGTGCCATCAGTGAGTCGGGTGGGGGAGCGGGCTACGAGCAGTACTTC. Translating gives CAISESGGGAGYEQYF.

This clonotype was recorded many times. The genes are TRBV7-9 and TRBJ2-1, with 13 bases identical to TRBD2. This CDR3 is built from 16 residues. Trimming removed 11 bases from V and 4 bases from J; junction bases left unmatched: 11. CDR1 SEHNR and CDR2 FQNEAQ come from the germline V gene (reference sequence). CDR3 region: CAGLYGTSGNYNEQFF. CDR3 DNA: TGTGCCGGCCTTTACGGGACTAGCGGGAATTACAATGAGCAGTTCTTC.

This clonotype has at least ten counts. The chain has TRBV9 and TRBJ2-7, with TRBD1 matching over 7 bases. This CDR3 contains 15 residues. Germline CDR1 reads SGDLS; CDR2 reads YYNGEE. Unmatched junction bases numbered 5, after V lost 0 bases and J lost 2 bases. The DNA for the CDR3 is TGTGCCAGCAGCGTAGCTCCGGGACAGACCTACGAGCAGTACTTC. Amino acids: CASSVAPGQTYEQYF.

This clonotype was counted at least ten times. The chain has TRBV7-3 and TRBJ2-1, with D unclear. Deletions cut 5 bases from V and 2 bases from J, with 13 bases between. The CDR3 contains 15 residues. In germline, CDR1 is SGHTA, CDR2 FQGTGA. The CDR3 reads CASSPQTVPYNEQFF. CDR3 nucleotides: TGTGCCAGCAGCCCTCAGACCGTACCCTACAATGAGCAGTTCTTC. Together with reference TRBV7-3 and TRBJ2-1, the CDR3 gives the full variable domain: GAGVSQTPSNKVTEKGKYVELRCDPISGHTALYWYRQSLGQGPEFLIYFQGTGAADDSGLPNDRFFAVRPEGSVSTLKIQRTERGDSAVYLCASSPQTVPYNEQFFGPGTRLTVL.

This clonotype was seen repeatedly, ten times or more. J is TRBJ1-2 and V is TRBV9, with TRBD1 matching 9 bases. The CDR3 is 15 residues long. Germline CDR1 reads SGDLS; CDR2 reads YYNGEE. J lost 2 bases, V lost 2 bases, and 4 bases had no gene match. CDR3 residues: CASSVTGGANYGYTF. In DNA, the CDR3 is TGTGCCAGCAGCGTGACAGGGGGGGCCAACTATGGCTACACCTTC.

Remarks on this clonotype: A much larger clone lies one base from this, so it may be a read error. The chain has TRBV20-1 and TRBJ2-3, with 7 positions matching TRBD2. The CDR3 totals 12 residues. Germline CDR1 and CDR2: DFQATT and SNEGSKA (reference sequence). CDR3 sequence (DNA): TGCAGGGGAGGGAGGCCCGAAGATAAGCAGTATTTT. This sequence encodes CRGGRPEDKQYF.

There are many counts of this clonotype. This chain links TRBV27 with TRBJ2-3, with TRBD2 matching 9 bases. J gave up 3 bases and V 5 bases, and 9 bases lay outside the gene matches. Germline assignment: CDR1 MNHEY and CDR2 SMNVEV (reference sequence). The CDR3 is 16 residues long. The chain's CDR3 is CASSPRAGGGTDTQYF. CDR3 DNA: TGTGCCAGCAGTCCCCGAGCGGGAGGAGGAACAGATACGCAGTATTTT.

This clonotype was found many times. This CDR3 reads CASSLSVAGEQYF. The CDR3 DNA sequence: TGTGCCAGCTCACTGTCGGTAGCAGGCGAGCAGTACTTC. The chain combines TRBV18 with TRBJ2-7; D is undetermined. Between the trimmed V and J ends, which lost 4 bases and 6 bases, there was a span of 13 bases. Germline V gene data show CDR1 as KGHSH and CDR2 as LQKENI. The CDR3 has 13 amino acids.

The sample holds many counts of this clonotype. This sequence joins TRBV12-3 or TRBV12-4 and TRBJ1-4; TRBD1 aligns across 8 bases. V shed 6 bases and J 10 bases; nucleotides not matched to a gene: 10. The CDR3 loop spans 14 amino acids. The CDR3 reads CASRADRDGVKLFF. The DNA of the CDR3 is TGTGCCAGCAGGGCGGACAGGGACGGAGTAAAACTGTTTTTT.

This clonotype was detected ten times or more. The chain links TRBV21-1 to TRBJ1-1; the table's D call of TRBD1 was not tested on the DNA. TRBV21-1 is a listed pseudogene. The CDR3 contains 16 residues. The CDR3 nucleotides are TGTGCCAGCAGGGGTTATGGACAGACTAATAACACTGAAGCTTTCTTT. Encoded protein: CASRGYGQTNNTEAFF.

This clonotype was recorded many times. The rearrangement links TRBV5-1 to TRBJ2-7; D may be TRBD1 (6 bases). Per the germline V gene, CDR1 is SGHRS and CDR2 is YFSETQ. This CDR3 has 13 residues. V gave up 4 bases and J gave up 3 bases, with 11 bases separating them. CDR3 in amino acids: CASSVQGGYEQYF. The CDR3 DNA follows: TGCGCCAGCAGCGTACAGGGTGGCTACGAGCAGTACTTC.

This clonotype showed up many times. CDR3 DNA: TGTGCCAGCAGATCAGAAGGAACTGGGGCCAACGTCCTGACTTTC. Encoded protein: CASRSEGTGANVLTF. The chain uses TRBV28 and TRBJ2-6; D remains ambiguous. Germline V lookup: CDR1 MDHEN, CDR2 SYDVKM. The CDR3 is 15 amino acids. Trimming took off 6 bases at V and 2 bases at J, with 11 bases between the two ends. Complete variable domain (other parts from reference TRBV28 and TRBJ2-6): DVKVTQSSRYLVKRTGEKVFLECVQDMDHENMFWYRQDPGLGLRLIYFSYDVKMKEKGDIPEGYSVSREKKERFSLILESASTNQTSMYLCASRSEGTGANVLTFGAGSRLTVL.

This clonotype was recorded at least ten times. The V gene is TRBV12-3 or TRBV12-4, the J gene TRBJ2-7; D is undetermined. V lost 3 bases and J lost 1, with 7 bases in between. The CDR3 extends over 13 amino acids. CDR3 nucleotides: TGTGCCAGCAGTTTCCGTGATTCCTACGAGCAGTACTTC. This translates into CASSFRDSYEQYF.

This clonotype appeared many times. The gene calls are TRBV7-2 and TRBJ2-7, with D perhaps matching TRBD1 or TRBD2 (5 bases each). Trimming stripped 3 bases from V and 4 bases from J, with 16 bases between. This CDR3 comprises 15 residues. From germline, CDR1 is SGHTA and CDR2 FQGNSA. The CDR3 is CASSLGPMINYEQYF. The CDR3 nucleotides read TGTGCCAGCAGCTTGGGACCGATGATTAATTACGAGCAGTACTTC.

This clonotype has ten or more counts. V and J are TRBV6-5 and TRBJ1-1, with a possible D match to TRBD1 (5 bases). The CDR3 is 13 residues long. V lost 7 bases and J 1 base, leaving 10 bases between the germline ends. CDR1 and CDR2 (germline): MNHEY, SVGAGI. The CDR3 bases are TGTGCCAGCAATAGACAGAGGAACACTGAAGCTTTCTTT. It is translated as CASNRQRNTEAFF.

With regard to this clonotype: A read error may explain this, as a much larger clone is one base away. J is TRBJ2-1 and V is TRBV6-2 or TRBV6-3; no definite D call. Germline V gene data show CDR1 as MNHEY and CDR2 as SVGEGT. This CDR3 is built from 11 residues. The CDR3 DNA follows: TGTGACAGCTTGGACTACAATGAGCAGTTCTTC. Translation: CDSLDYNEQFF.

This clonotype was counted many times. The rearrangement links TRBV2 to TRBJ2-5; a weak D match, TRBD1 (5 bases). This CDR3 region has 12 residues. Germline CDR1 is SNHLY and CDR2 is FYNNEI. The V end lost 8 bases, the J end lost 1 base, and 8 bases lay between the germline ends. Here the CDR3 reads CASGQVQETQYF. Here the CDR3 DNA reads TGTGCCAGCGGACAAGTCCAAGAGACCCAGTACTTC. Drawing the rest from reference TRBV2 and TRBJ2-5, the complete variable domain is EPEVTQTPSHQVTQMGQEVILRCVPISNHLYFYWYRQILGQKVEFLVSFYNNEISEKSEIFDDQFSVERPDGSNFTLKIRSTKLEDSAMYFCASGQVQETQYFGPGTRLLVL.

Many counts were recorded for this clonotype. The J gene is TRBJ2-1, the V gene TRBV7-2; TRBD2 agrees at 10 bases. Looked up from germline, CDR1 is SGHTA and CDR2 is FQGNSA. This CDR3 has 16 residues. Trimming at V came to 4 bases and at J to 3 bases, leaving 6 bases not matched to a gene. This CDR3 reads CASSYPGLAVYNEQFF. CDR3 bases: TGTGCCAGCAGCTATCCCGGACTAGCGGTCTACAATGAGCAGTTCTTC.

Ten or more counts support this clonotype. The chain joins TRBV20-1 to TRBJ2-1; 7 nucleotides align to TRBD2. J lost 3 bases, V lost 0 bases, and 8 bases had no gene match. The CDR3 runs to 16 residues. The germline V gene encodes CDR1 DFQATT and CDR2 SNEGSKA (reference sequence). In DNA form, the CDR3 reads TGCAGTGCTAGAGATCGACTAGCCAAATACTACAATGAGCAGTTCTTC. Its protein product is CSARDRLAKYYNEQFF.

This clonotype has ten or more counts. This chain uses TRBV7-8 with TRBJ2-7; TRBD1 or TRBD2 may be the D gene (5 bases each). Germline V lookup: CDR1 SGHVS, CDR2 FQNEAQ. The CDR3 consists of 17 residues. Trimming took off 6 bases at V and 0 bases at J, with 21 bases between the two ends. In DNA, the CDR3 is TGTGCCAGCAGTCTTAAGACTGGGGGAAGGAGCTCCTACGAGCAGTACTTC. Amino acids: CASSLKTGGRSSYEQYF.

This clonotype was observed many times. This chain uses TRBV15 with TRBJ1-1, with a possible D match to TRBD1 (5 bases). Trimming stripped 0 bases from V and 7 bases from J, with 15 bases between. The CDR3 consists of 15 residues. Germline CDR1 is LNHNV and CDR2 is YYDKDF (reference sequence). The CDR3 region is CATSRDRGTSGEAFF. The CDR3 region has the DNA TGTGCCACCAGCAGAGATCGGGGGACCTCAGGTGAAGCTTTCTTT.

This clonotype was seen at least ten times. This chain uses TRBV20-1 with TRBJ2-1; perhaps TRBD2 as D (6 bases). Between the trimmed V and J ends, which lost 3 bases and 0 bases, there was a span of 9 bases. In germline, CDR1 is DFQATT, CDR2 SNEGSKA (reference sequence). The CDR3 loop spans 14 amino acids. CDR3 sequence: CSASGSLSYNEQFF. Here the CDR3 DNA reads TGCAGTGCTAGCGGGAGCCTCTCCTACAATGAGCAGTTCTTC.

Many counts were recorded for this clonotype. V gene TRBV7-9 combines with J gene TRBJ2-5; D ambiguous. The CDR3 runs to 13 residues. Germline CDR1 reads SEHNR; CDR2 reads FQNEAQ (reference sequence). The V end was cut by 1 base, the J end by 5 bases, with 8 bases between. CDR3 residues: CASSLGLRETQYF. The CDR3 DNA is TGTGCCAGCAGCTTAGGTCTCAGGGAGACCCAGTACTTC.